This record covers a single TCR beta chain. A quantity of about 0.45 to 1 ug RNA underwent reverse transcription using random hexamers. TCRdb independently ran MiXCR on the immunoSEQ multiplex PCR reads; one entry per CDR3 protein. This sample has 95,000 or so distinct CDR3 sequences, with approximately 92% found just once. These data are taken from a study of CD8 T cells in Susac syndrome. Trimming took off 9 bases at V and 0 bases at J, with 15 bases between the two ends. Germline values: CDR1 LNHNV, CDR2 YYDKDF (reference sequence). CDR3 size: 15 residues. The chain has TRBV15 and TRBJ2-1; D is possibly TRBD1 (6 bases). This receptor was identified in a human donor in good health. Sequenced input: CD8+ T cells from PBMCs. This CDR3 reads CATGPGGISYNEQFF. CDR3 sequence (DNA): TGTGCCACTGGGCCTGGGGGCATCTCCTACAATGAGCAGTTCTTC. Using reference TRBV15 and TRBJ2-1 for the parts outside the CDR3, the full variable domain is DAMVIQNPRYQVTQFGKPVTLSCSQTLNHNVMYWYQQKSSQAPKLLFHYYDKDFNNEADTPDNFQSRRPNTSFCFLDIRSPGLGDTAMYLCATGPGGISYNEQFFGPGTRLTVL.